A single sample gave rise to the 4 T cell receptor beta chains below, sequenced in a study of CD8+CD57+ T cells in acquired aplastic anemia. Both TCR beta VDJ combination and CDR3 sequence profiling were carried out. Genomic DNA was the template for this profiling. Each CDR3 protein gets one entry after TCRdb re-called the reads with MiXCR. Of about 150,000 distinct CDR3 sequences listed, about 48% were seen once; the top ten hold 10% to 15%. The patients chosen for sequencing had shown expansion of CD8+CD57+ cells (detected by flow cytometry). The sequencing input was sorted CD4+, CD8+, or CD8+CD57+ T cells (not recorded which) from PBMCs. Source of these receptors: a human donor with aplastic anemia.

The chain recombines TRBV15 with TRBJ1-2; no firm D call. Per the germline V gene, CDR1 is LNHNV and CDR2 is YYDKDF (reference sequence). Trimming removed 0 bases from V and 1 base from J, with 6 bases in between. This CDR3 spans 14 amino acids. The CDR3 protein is CATSRETVNYGYTF. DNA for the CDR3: TGTGCCACCAGCAGAGAGACGGTTAACTATGGCTACACCTTC.

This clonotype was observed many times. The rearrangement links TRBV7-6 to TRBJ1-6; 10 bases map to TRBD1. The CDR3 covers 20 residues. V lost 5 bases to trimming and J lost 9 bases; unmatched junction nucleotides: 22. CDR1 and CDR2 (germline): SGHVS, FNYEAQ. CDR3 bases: TGTGCCAGCAGCCTTGGCCCCGGGACAGGGGACCTTGCGGTTCGTTCACCCCTCCACTTT. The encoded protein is CASSLGPGTGDLAVRSPLHF.

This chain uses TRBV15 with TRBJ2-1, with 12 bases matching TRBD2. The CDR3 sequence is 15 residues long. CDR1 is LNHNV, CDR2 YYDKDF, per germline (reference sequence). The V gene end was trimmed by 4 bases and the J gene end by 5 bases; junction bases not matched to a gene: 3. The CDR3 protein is CATSTLAGGHNEQFF. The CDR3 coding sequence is TGTGCCACCAGCACTCTAGCGGGGGGGCACAATGAGCAGTTCTTC.

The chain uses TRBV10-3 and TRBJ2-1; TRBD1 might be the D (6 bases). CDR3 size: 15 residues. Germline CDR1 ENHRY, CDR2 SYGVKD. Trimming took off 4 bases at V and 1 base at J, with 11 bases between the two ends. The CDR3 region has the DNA TGTGCCATCAGTGCCGGACAGCGGTCCTACAATGAGCAGTTCTTC. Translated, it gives CAISAGQRSYNEQFF.